Presented here are 8 T cell receptor beta chains from one specimen sequenced in a study of post-analysis software for immune sequencing data (dated by TCRdb to between 2015 and 2017). The protocol used for the library was PCR. The run used an Illumina HiSeq 2500. Unique molecular identifiers were incorporated into TCR beta cDNA libraries to reduce PCR and sequencing biases. TCRdb reprocessing: public reads trimmed at Q25 with fastp, clones called with MiXCR, in-frame beta chains kept. Every distinct CDR3 protein forms one entry, paired with its most common genes and DNA. This sample lists roughly 400,000 distinct CDR3 sequences; approximately 38% were detected once. In total, the top ten clones hold approximately 7.1% of the sample. The antigens of these receptors remain unknown. What the work shows at the level of the full study, not this receptor alone: A handful of TRBV segments, including TRBV5-6, TRBV5-1 and TRBV20-1, were significantly more frequent in patients than controls.

Sequenced sample: blood. These receptors all come from a girl aged 2 to 9 with multiple sclerosis.

This rearrangement joins TRBV4-2 to TRBJ2-1, with TRBD2 as a possible D gene (6 bases). The CDR3 is 15 residues long. The germline CDR1 and CDR2 sequences are LGHNA and YNFKEQ. Trimming cost V 1 base and J 6 bases, with 13 bases left between them. CDR3 sequence (DNA): TGTGCCAGCAGCCAAGCGAGCGGGTTAGGCAATGAGCAGTTCTTC. Translating it yields CASSQASGLGNEQFF.

On this clonotype itself: At one boundary the junction diverges from the germline segment, which might be a read error. V is TRBV4-3 and J is TRBJ2-1; 9 bases map to TRBD2. CDR1 and CDR2 (germline): LGHNA, YSLEER. This CDR3 region has 17 residues. The CDR3 reads CTSSQEVRLAGNNGQFF. As DNA, the CDR3 is TGCACCAGCAGCCAAGAAGTCAGGCTAGCGGGGAACAATGGGCAGTTCTTC.

This clonotype has at least ten counts. The chain joins TRBV5-6 to TRBJ2-7; no clear D gene. The CDR3 has 13 residues. V lost 4 bases to trimming and J lost 3 bases, with 11 bases between them. CDR1 and CDR2 (germline): SGHDT, YYEEEE. CDR3 bases: TGTGCCAGCAGCCCCGGACCTTTCTACGAGCAGTACTTC. Its translation is CASSPGPFYEQYF.

This clonotype has ten or more counts. The chain combines TRBV9 with TRBJ2-7; either TRBD1 or TRBD2 may fit D (6 bases each). The CDR3 has 15 amino acids. The V and J ends lost 0 bases and 0 bases respectively, with 10 bases between them. Per the germline V gene, CDR1 is SGDLS and CDR2 is YYNGEE. The CDR3 DNA sequence: TGTGCCAGCAGCGTAGGGGGGGACACCTCCTACGAGCAGTACTTC. Its translation: CASSVGGDTSYEQYF.

The chain combines TRBV7-9 with TRBJ1-4, with a possible D match to TRBD1 (6 bases). Trimming removed 6 bases from V and 5 bases from J, with 16 bases in between. The CDR3 totals 15 residues. Germline loops: CDR1 SEHNR, CDR2 FQNEAQ (reference sequence). CDR3 amino acids: CASRAEGGRNEKLFF. In DNA form, the CDR3 reads TGTGCCAGCAGGGCCGAGGGGGGGAGGAATGAAAAACTGTTTTTT.

The chain employs TRBV4-1 and TRBJ2-1; the D gene is possibly TRBD1 (5 bases). V was pared by 5 bases and J by 0 bases, with 11 bases between. This CDR3 spans 15 amino acids. Germline CDR1 is MGHRA and CDR2 is YSYEKL. The CDR3 DNA follows: TGCGCCAGCAGCGCAGGGTCCCGCTCCTACAATGAGCAGTTCTTC. Translated: CASSAGSRSYNEQFF.

This clonotype showed up just a few times. The rearrangement joins TRBV5-1 to TRBJ1-2; no definite D call. CDR1 and CDR2 (germline): SGHRS, YFSETQ. CDR3 length equals 17 residues. The V end was cut by 1 base, the J end by 3 bases, with 19 bases between. CDR3 loop: CASSLIHGGIGYYGYTF. The CDR3 DNA follows: TGCGCCAGCAGCTTGATTCACGGCGGGATCGGGTACTATGGCTACACCTTC.

This clonotype turned up a few times. DNA of the CDR3: TGTGCCATCAGTGACGCCGTCTTCATGAACACTGAAGCTTTCTTT. Protein sequence: CAISDAVFMNTEAFF. The chain links TRBV10-3 to TRBJ1-1; D unclear. Trimming removed 3 bases at V and 0 bases at J, with 11 bases between. The CDR3 contains 15 residues. The germline gives CDR1 ENHRY, CDR2 SYGVKD.